The entry below gives a single TCR beta chain sequence along with its context. Which antigen it targets is not known. No quality values exist for individual bases; no much larger clone is one base distant. Uninvolved adjacent lung was taken at least 2 cm from the tumor margin and confirmed free of atypia by two independent pathologists. At diagnosis, peripheral blood, uninvolved tumor-adjacent lung and tumor were collected and were preserved as a mix of fresh-frozen and FFPE material. This sample is drawn from a study of T cells in localized non-small cell lung cancer (dated by TCRdb to about 2020). Describing the broader study: T cell repertoires of about 240 early-stage NSCLC patients were analyzed, with tumors being compared against uninvolved tumor-adjacent lungs. NSCLC patients had a mean age of around 61 years, and 120 to 150 were male and nearly 110 female. The cohort consisted of approximately 240 treatment-naive NSCLC patients whose localized lung tumors had been resected. The investigation overall reported the following: Higher T cell density in blood was associated with longer overall survival, whereas higher clonality in adjacent lung was associated with shorter survival. Uninvolved tumor-adjacent lung showed the highest T cell clonality, higher than tumor, which suggests more focused antigenic responses in the uninvolved tumor-adjacent lung. A median of roughly 60 of the top 100 tumor clones were detected in paired uninvolved adjacent lung, and 28 of these tumor clones were also found among the top 100 clones of the paired uninvolved adjacent lung. Because the study design was exploratory, TCR variables were selected using unadjusted p-values without false-discovery rate correction. Because multi-region tumor sequencing was not performed, intratumor heterogeneity could not be ruled out.

The immunoSEQ Assay was used to sequence TCR beta CDR3 regions from DNA. The authors' pipeline ran thus. T cell density was computed as TCR beta template counts normalized to usable DNA estimated by amplifying housekeeping genes. Richness was estimated with the preseqR package, extrapolating to 400,000 templates for PBMC samples and 120,000 templates for tissue samples. Clonality was defined by subtracting Pielou's evenness from one. Tissue-enriched TCRs were identified through differential abundance testing performed on productive amino-acid clonotypes, with a minimum total count of 5 and an alpha of 0.1. Repertoire overlap between compartments was quantified with the Jaccard Index and Morisita Overlap Index. GLIPH clustered TCR beta CDR3s with public tetramer-defined viral CDR3s; viral motifs required at least three viral sequences plus V-gene enrichment. This is the immuneACCESS table as TCRdb keeps it, with only in-frame sequences that have V and J called. A part of the clones is gone; compared with another copy, unresolved V genes explain less than half, and the rest is unexplained. V and J calls and clone size are copied from that table; D and trimming were computed from the DNA. This sample has about 3,100 clones in its table, and around 25% of those were observed once. 10% to 15% of the sample is taken by the ten largest.

This receptor was identified in a male donor older than 55 with stage II lung adenocarcinoma. The specimen was normal lung tissue next to the tumor, collected before any cancer treatment.

The encoded CDR3 is CASSLEGPGNSPLHF. DNA sequence: TGCGCCAGCAGCTTGGAAGGACCAGGCAATTCACCCCTCCACTTT. The V and J segments used are TRBV5-1 and TRBJ1-6, with no reliable assignment of the D segment. The germline V gene encodes CDR1 SGHRS and CDR2 YFSETQ. The CDR3 holds 15 amino acids from the cysteine to the phenylalanine. Solely the CDR3 DNA is kept, with 45 bases framed from the first base. The V end loses 0 bases and the J end loses 7 bases, and a stretch of 11 bases separates them.